This T cell receptor beta chain stems from a study of blood T cell repertoires in COVID-19. Study-level background: PBMCs, B-cell-depleted T cells, or T cells were the source of the cDNA or gDNA that made up the material.

This CDR3 spans 14 amino acids. Trimming took 2 bases from V and 0 from J; bases not matched to a gene: 2. Germline lookup yields CDR1 SGHRS and CDR2 YFSETQ. As processed by the authors: Amplification of reference gene primers provided the estimated nucleated cell counts. Measured with immunoSEQ multiplex PCR; TCRdb has only the in-frame clones, and not every one. V and J calls and clone size are as listed in that table; D and trimming were resolved from the DNA. In the table there are 250,000 to 300,000 clones, roughly 87% of which are singletons. Regarding this clone: Other DNA sequences in the same sample also yield this CDR3.

This rearrangement joins TRBV5-1 to TRBJ2-7; 7 positions match TRBD2. The clonotype originates from a woman in her twenties or thirties who had recovered from COVID-19. The sequenced material came from PBMCs or T cells enriched from blood (not recorded which). The DNA for the CDR3 is TGCGCCAGCAGCTTAGCGGGGAGCTCCTACGAGCAGTACTTC. Residues: CASSLAGSSYEQYF.